This TCR beta chain comes out of a study of blood T cell repertoires in COVID-19. Looking at the study overall: The samples span acute and convalescent COVID-19 from the United States, Italy and Spain. PBMCs, B-cell-depleted T cells, or T cells were the source of the cDNA or gDNA that made up the material.

V lost 0 bases and J lost 5; bases outside the gene matches: 8. The CDR3 spans 18 residues. Germline V gene sequence: CDR1 SGHVS, CDR2 FQNEAQ. Using immunoSEQ multiplex PCR, the repertoire was profiled, and TCRdb retains in-frame clones only, with some absent. Of 250,000 to 350,000 clones listed, approximately 84% are singletons. One Seattle source followed patients from active infection through their disease course. This sequence was found in a human donor with COVID-19, enrolled during active disease. The donor label of this sample is uncertain. The material sequenced was peripheral blood. The rearrangement uses TRBV7-8 and TRBJ2-1; 12 nucleotides agree with TRBD2. The CDR3 nucleotides read TGTGCCAGCAGCTTAGCGGTGACTAGCGGGAGAATCCACAATGAGCAGTTCTTC. This codes for CASSLAVTSGRIHNEQFF.